This T cell receptor (beta chain) was observed in a study of control samples from healthy donors and cancer patients. The CDR3 has 15 residues. V was trimmed by 4 bases and J by 6 bases, leaving 18 bases between them. The germline V gene has CDR1 MDHEN and CDR2 SYDVKM. Clones were sequenced by immunoSEQ multiplex PCR, and TCRdb holds only the in-frame ones, with some missing. The sample contains over 110,000 clones, roughly 89% of which appear only once. The TCR was taken from a young man in good health. The V call is TRBV28, the J call TRBJ1-2; D not resolved. Sequencing was carried out using blood. The CDR3 coding sequence is TGTGCCAGCAGTTCCCCCGGTAGCGGGAGGGATGGCTACACCTTC. Amino acid sequence: CASSSPGSGRDGYTF.